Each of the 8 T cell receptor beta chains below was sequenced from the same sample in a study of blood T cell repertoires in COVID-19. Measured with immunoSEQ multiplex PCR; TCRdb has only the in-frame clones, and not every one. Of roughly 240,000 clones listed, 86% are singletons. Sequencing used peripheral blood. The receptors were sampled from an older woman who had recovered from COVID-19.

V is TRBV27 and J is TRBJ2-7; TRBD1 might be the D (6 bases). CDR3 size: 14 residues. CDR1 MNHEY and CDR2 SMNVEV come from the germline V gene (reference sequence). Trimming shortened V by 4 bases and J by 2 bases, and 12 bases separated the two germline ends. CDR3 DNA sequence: TGTGCCAGCAGTTCCCGGACAGAGCCCTACGAGCAGTACTTC. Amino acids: CASSSRTEPYEQYF.

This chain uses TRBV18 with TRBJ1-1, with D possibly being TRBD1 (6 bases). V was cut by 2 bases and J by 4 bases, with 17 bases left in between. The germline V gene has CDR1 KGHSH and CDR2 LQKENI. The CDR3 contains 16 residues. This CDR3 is CASSPGGERWVTEAFF. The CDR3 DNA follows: TGTGCCAGCTCACCAGGGGGCGAAAGATGGGTCACTGAAGCTTTCTTT.

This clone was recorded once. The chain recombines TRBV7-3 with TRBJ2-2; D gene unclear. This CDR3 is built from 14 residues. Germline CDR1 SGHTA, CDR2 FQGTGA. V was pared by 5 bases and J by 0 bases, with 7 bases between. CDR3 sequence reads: CASSLVTNTGELFF. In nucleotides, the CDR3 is TGTGCCAGCAGCCTAGTAACGAACACCGGGGAGCTGTTTTTT.

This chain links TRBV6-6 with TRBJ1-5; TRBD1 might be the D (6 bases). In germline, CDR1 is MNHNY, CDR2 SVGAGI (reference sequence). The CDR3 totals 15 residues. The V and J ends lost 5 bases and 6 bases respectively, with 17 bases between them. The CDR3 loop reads CASSNQNRGGQPQHF. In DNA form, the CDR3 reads TGTGCCAGCAGTAACCAAAATAGGGGGGGTCAGCCCCAGCATTTT.

In DNA, the CDR3 is TGCGCCAGCAGCCAAACCGTCGGGGGGCGACAGCCCCAGCATTTT. The encoded protein is CASSQTVGGRQPQHF. The chain combines TRBV4-3 with TRBJ1-5; D is perhaps TRBD1 (6 bases). This CDR3 is 15 amino acids long. Germline lookup yields CDR1 LGHNA and CDR2 YSLEER. V lost 2 bases, J lost 7 bases, and 15 bases lay in between.

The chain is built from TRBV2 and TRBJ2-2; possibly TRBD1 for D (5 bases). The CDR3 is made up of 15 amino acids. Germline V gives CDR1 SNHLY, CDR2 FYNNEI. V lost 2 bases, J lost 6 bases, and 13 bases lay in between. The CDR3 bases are TGTGCCAGCAGTGAAACCCCGACAGTATCCGGGGAGCTGTTTTTT. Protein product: CASSETPTVSGELFF.

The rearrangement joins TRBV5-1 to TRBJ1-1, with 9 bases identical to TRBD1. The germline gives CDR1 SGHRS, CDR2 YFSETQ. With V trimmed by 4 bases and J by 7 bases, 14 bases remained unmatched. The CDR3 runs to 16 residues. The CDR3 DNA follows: TGCGCCAGCAGCCCCAACAGCGGGGACAGGGATAGTGAAGCTTTCTTT. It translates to CASSPNSGDRDSEAFF.

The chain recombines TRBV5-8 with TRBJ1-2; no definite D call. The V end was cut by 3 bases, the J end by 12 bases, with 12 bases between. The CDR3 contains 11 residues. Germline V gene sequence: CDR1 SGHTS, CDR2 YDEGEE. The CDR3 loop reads CASSSVVSNTF. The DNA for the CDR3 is TGTGCCAGCAGCTCCGTCGTAAGCAACACCTTC.